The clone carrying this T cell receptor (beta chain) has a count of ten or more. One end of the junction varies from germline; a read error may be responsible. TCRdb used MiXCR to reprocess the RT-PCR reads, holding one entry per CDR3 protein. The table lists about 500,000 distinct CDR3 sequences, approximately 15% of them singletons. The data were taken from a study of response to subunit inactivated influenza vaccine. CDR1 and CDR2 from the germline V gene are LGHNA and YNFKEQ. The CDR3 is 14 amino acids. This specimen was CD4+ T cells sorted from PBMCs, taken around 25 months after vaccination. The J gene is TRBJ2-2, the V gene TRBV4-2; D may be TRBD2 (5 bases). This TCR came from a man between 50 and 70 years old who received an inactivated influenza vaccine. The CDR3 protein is CASSQGRNTGELFF. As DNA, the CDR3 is TGCGCCAGCAGCCAAGGGAGAAACACCGGGGAGCTGTTTTTT.